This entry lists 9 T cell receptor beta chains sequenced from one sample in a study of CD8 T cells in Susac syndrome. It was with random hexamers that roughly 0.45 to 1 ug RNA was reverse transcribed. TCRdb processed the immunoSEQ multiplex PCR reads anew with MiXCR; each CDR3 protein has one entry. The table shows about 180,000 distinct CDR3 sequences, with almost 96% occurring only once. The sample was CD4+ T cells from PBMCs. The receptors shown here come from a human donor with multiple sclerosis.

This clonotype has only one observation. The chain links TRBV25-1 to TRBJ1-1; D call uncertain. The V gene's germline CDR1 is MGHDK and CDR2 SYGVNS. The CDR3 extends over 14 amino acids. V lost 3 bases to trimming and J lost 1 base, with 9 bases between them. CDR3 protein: CASSEGQSNTEAFF. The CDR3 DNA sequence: TGTGCCAGCAGTGAGGGTCAATCGAACACTGAAGCTTTCTTT.

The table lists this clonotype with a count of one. CDR3 protein: CSVERDIDNEQFF. For the CDR3, the DNA is TGCAGCGTTGAACGGGACATTGACAATGAGCAGTTCTTC. The rearrangement joins TRBV29-1 to TRBJ2-1, with TRBD1 as a possible D gene (6 bases). V shed 2 bases and J shed 5 bases, with 10 bases lying between them. This CDR3 has 13 residues. Germline CDR1 reads SQVTM; CDR2 reads ANQGSEA.

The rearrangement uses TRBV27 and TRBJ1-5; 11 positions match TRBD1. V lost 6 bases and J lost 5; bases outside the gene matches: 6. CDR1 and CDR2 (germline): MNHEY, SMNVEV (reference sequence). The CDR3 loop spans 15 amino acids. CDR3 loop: CASRQGQGVDQPQHF. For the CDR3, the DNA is TGTGCCAGCAGACAGGGACAGGGGGTCGATCAGCCCCAGCATTTT.

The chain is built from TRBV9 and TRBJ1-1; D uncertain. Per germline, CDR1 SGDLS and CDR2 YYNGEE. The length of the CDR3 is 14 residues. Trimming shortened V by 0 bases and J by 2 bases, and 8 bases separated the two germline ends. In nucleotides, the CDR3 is TGTGCCAGCAGCGTAGCTCCGACCAACACTGAAGCTTTCTTT. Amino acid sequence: CASSVAPTNTEAFF.

The CDR3 loop is CASSPKENTEAFF. The CDR3 DNA is TGTGCCAGCTCACCTAAGGAGAACACTGAAGCTTTCTTT. V and J are TRBV18 and TRBJ1-1; the D is unclear. This CDR3 contains 13 residues. The V gene's germline CDR1 is KGHSH and CDR2 LQKENI. Trimming removed 3 bases from V and 1 base from J, with 6 bases in between.

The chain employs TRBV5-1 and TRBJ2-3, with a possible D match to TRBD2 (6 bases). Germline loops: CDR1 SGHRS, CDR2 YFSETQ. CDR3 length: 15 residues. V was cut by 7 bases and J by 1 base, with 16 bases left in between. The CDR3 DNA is TGCGCCAGCGAAACTGGGGGAGGAGGCACAGATACGCAGTATTTT. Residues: CASETGGGGTDTQYF.

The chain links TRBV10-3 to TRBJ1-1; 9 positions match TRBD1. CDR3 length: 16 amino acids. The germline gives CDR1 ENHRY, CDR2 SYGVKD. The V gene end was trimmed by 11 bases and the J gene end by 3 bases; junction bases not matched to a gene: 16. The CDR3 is CAASAPGQGIYTEAFF. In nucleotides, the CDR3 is TGTGCCGCCTCCGCCCCGGGACAGGGTATCTACACTGAAGCTTTCTTT.

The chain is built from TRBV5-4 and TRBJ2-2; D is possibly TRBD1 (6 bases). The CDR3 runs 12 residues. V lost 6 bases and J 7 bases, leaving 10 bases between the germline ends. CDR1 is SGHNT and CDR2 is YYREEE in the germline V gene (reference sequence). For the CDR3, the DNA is TGTGCCAGCACCATAGGGGGCGGGGAGCTGTTTTTT. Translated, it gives CASTIGGGELFF.

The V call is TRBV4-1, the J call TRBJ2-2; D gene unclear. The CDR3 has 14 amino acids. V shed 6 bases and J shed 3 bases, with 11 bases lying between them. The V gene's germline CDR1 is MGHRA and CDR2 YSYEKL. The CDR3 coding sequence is TGCGCCAGCAGACGGGTCGGTGACACCGGGGAGCTGTTTTTT. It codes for CASRRVGDTGELFF.